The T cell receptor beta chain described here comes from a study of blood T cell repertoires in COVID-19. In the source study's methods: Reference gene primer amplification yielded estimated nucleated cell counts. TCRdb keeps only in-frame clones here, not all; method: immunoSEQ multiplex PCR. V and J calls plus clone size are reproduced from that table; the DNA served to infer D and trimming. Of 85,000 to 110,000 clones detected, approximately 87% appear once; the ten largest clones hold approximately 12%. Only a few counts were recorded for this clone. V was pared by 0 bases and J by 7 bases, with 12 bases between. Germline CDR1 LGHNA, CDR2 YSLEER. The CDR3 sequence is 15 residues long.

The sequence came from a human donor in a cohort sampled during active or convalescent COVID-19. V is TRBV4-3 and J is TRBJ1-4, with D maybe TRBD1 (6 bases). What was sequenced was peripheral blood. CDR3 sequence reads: CASSQDGGRLEKLFF. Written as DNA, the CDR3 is TGCGCCAGCAGCCAAGATGGGGGCCGGCTTGAAAAACTGTTTTTT.